This T cell receptor beta chain was identified during a study of T cells in Graves' hyperthyroidism and ophthalmopathy. Study-wide context: Peripheral blood was acquired at first diagnosis, ahead of any therapy whatsoever.

Amplified TCR beta CDR3 regions derived from RNA transcripts. The primer set for the first-round RT-PCR of the TCR CDR3 was HTBI. TCRdb reprocessed the multiplex PCR reads with MiXCR, giving one entry per CDR3 protein. The repertoire holds about 290,000 distinct CDR3 sequences, with approximately 16% as singletons. Study-wide results and limits: In validation, the model predicted ophthalmopathy. These predictions came a median about 6.5 months before onset. A 13 V-J signature model discriminated ophthalmopathy versus stable hyperthyroidism.

This clonotype has only a few counts. Its antigen is currently unknown. Graves' hyperthyroidism was deemed stable absent ophthalmopathy progression within 18 months. Trimming cost V 6 bases and J 7 bases, with 15 bases left between them. The CDR3 is made up of 14 amino acids. Germline-derived CDR1 and CDR2 are MNHNS and SASEGT. The receptor was derived from a man aged 30 to 45 with Graves' hyperthyroidism. The chain employs TRBV6-1 and TRBJ2-2; D could derive from TRBD1 or TRBD2 (5 bases each). What was sequenced was blood. The CDR3 bases are TGTGCCAGCAGCACCTCCAGGGACGGCGGGGAGCTGTTTTTT. This sequence encodes CASSTSRDGGELFF.